This TCR beta chain was captured by sequencing in a study of immune evolution from preneoplasia to lung adenocarcinoma. Study details: HLA loss of heterozygosity: 5.5% to 8.5% AIS, about 14% MIA, roughly 35% ADC, none AAH.

Overall study results and limits: Later-stage lesions appeared to have more T cells, more diversity, less clonality.

Method: immunoSEQ multiplex PCR; TCRdb's copy keeps in-frame clones and lacks some. Of 15,000 to 20,000 clones listed, about 88% are singletons. A few counts support this clone. The antigen remains undetermined. The CDR3 length is 16 residues. CDR1 is SGHAT and CDR2 is FQNNGV in the germline V gene. Trimming took 0 bases from V and 3 from J, leaving 15 bases between them. The V call is TRBV11-2, the J call TRBJ2-7; D is possibly TRBD1 or TRBD2 (5 bases each). Source material: FFPE invasive lung adenocarcinoma tissue. The source is a person between 65 and 79 years old with invasive lung adenocarcinoma. CDR3 sequence: CASSLEGQGAVYEQYF. CDR3 DNA sequence: TGTGCCAGCAGCTTAGAGGGCCAGGGAGCAGTCTACGAGCAGTACTTC.